This entry is about one T cell receptor beta chain. The entry originates in a study of shared clonotypes between healthy human individuals. Data came from immunoSEQ multiplex PCR; TCRdb stores just in-frame clones and leaves some out. The data contain about 1 million clones, 70% to 80% of them singletons. Trimming removed 3 bases from V and 8 bases from J; junction bases left unmatched: 16. This CDR3 has 18 amino acids. CDR1 and CDR2 from the germline V gene are SGHTA and FQGNSA. The rearrangement links TRBV7-2 to TRBJ1-2, with 12 bases that match TRBD1. The sequence was collected from a man between 18 and 29 years old in good health. The source material was memory CD4+ T cells sorted from blood. Subset denoted: CD45RA-negative fraction. The CDR3 region is CASSFTGQGAFWVYGYTF. The CDR3 bases are TGTGCCAGCAGCTTCACGGGACAGGGGGCGTTTTGGGTATACGGCTACACCTTC.